A single sample is the source of the 7 T cell receptor beta chains below, sequenced in a study of T cell changes during pregnancy in multiple sclerosis. Sequencing used immunoSEQ multiplex PCR; TCRdb keeps in-frame clones, though not all of them. The table records around 34,000 clones, about nine tenths of them present only once. The source was CD8+ T cells from peripheral blood mononuclear cells, collected in the first trimester of pregnancy. These receptors were taken from a female donor with multiple sclerosis, enrolled in a pregnancy study.

The gene calls are TRBV29-1 and TRBJ2-1; a possible D gene is TRBD2 (8 bases). The CDR3 extends over 14 amino acids. Trimming stripped 6 bases from V and 4 bases from J, with 16 bases between. Germline CDR1 reads SQVTM; CDR2 reads ANQGSEA. The CDR3 nucleotides are TGCAGCGTACAGGGGACTAGTGTTTACAATGAGCAGTTCTTC. Translation: CSVQGTSVYNEQFF.

This rearrangement joins TRBV5-4 to TRBJ2-7; the D gene is possibly TRBD2 (6 bases). Germline V gene lookup returns CDR1 SGHNT and CDR2 YYREEE (reference sequence). The CDR3 extends over 17 amino acids. V dropped 1 base and J dropped 0 bases, with 17 bases sitting between them. The chain's CDR3 is CASSLSASALSSYEQYF. DNA for the CDR3: TGTGCCAGCAGCTTGTCGGCTAGCGCCCTGAGCTCCTACGAGCAGTACTTC. Based on the CDR3 plus reference TRBV5-4 and TRBJ2-7, the full variable domain is ETGVTQSPTHLIKTRGQQVTLRCSSQSGHNTVSWYQQALGQGPQFIFQYYREEENGRGNFPPRFSGLQFPNYSSELNVNALELDDSALYLCASSLSASALSSYEQYFGPGTRLTVT.

CDR3 nucleotide sequence: TGTGCCAGTACCGCCGGACAAACCGGCTACACCTTC. Protein product: CASTAGQTGYTF. The V call is TRBV19, the J call TRBJ1-2; tentatively, D is TRBD1 (5 bases). The CDR3 is 12 amino acids. With 7 bases removed from V and 8 bases from J, the gap between germline ends came to 14 bases. CDR1 is LNHDA, CDR2 SQIVND, per germline (reference sequence).

This chain connects TRBV7-6 to TRBJ1-4, with TRBD1 identical over 8 bases. This CDR3 is built from 13 residues. In germline, CDR1 is SGHVS, CDR2 FNYEAQ. The J segment lost 11 bases and the V segment lost 5 bases, leaving 7 bases of the junction unmatched. CDR3 nucleotides: TGTGCCAGCAGCCTGAGGACAGGGCGGAAACTGTTTTTT. Translating gives CASSLRTGRKLFF. Together with reference TRBV7-6 and TRBJ1-4, the CDR3 gives the full variable domain: GAGVSQSPRYKVTKRGQDVALRCDPISGHVSLYWYRQALGQGPEFLTYFNYEAQQDKSGLPNDRFSAERPEGSISTLTIQRTEQRDSAMYRCASSLRTGRKLFFGSGTQLSVL.

This clone was found once. The chain joins TRBV27 to TRBJ2-7, with unresolved D. V was shortened by 4 bases and J by 7 bases, with 11 bases between the two germline ends. Germline V gene sequence: CDR1 MNHEY, CDR2 SMNVEV (reference sequence). The CDR3 has 12 residues. In DNA form, the CDR3 reads TGTGCCAGCAGTTCCCCCTCCCGTGAGCAGTACTTC. Translating gives CASSSPSREQYF.

J is TRBJ2-1 and V is TRBV2, with a weak D call TRBD1 (5 bases). The CDR3 is 14 residues long. Per germline, CDR1 SNHLY and CDR2 FYNNEI. The germline V and J ends were trimmed by 6 bases and 8 bases, with 17 bases remaining between them. The CDR3 spells CASRPTTASDEQFF. The CDR3 nucleotides read TGTGCCAGCAGACCTACGACAGCGTCGGATGAGCAGTTCTTC. Together with reference TRBV2 and TRBJ2-1, the CDR3 gives the full variable domain: EPEVTQTPSHQVTQMGQEVILRCVPISNHLYFYWYRQILGQKVEFLVSFYNNEISEKSEIFDDQFSVERPDGSNFTLKIRSTKLEDSAMYFCASRPTTASDEQFFGPGTRLTVL.

The genes are TRBV5-4 and TRBJ2-7, with 7 bases matching TRBD1. CDR1 and CDR2 from the germline V gene are SGHNT and YYREEE (reference sequence). Trimming at V came to 3 bases and at J to 0 bases, leaving 3 bases not matched to a gene. There are 14 residues in the CDR3. The CDR3 nucleotides are TGTGCCAGCAGCTCGGGACAGAGCTCCTACGAGCAGTACTTC. Translation gives CASSSGQSSYEQYF.